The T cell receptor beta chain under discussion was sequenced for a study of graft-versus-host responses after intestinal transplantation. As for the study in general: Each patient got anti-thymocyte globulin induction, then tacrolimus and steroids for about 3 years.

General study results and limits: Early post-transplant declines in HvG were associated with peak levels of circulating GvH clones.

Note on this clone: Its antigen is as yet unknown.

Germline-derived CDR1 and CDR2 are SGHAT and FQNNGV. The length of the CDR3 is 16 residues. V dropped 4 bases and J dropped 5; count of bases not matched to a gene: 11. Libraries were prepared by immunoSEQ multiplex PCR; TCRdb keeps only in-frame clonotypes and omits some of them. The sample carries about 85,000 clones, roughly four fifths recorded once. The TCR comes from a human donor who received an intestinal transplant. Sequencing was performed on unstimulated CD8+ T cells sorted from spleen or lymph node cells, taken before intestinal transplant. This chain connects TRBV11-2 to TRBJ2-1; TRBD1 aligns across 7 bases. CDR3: CASSSGDGTANNEQFF. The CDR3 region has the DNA TGTGCCAGCAGCTCAGGCGACGGGACAGCTAACAATGAGCAGTTCTTC.